This T cell receptor beta chain was captured in a study of T cell repertoires in cytomegalovirus infection. This clonotype was picked up a small number of times. What it binds is unknown. Using its own MiXCR run on the reads, TCRdb lists one record per CDR3 protein. The sample lists about 400,000 distinct CDR3 sequences, about 35% seen once, with roughly 14% in the top ten. Germline CDR1 reads LGHNA; CDR2 reads YNFKEQ. The CDR3 loop spans 17 amino acids. J was trimmed by 7 bases and V by 1 base; bases with no gene match: 12. This TCR came from a human donor in good health (CMV status not recorded). Some clones in this sample may be carry-over from other donors' samples. The sample consisted of cultured PBMCs, taken from culture after CMV antigen stimulation. This chain joins TRBV4-2 and TRBJ1-2, with 10 positions matching TRBD1. The DNA for the CDR3 is TGTGCCAGCAGCCAAGCTCTACGACAGGGGGCTGGTGGTGGCTACACCTTC. Protein product: CASSQALRQGAGGGYTF.